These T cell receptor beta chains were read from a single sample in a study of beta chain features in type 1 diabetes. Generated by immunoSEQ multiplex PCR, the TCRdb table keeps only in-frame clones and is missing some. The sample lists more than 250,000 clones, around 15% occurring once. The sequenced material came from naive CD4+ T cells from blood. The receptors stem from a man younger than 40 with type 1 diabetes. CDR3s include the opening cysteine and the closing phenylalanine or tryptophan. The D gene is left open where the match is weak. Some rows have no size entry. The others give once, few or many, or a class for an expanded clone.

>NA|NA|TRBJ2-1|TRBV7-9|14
TGTGCCAGCAGCTCAACGGGCTCCTACAATGAGCAGTTCTTC
CASSSTGSYNEQFF
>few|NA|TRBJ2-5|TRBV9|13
TGTGCCAGCAGCGTAGACAACCAAGAGACCCAGTACTTC
CASSVDNQETQYF
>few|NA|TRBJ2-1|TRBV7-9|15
TGTGCCAGCAGACTGCGGGGCGGCGGAAGCAATGAGCAGTTCTTC
CASRLRGGGSNEQFF
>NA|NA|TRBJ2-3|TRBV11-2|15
TGTGCCAGCACAGTAATTGGTTACACCACAGATACGCAGTATTTT
CASTVIGYTTDTQYF
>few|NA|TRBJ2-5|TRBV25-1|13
TGTGCCAGCAGTGAAACGGTACAAGAGACCCAGTACTTC
CASSETVQETQYF
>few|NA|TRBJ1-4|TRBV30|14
TGTGCCTGGAGTTCCGGTGAGGGTAATGAAAAACTGTTTTTT
CAWSSGEGNEKLFF
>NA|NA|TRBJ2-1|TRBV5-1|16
TGCGCCAGCAGCTTGAAAGCGGAGAGCTCCTACAATGAGCAGTTCTTC
CASSLKAESSYNEQFF
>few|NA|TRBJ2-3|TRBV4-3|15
TGCGCCAGCAGCCACCGGGACACTAACACAGATACGCAGTATTTT
CASSHRDTNTDTQYF
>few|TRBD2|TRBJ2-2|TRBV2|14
TGTGCCAGCAGTGTGGGGGGGACCACCGGGGAGCTGTTTTTT
CASSVGGTTGELFF
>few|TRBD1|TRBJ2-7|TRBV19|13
TGTGCCAGTAGTATTGACAGGGGCAACGAGCAGTACTTC
CASSIDRGNEQYF
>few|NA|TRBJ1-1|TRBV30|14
TGTGCCTGGAGTCAGGGCTGGTCGGGCACTGAAGCTTTCTTT
CAWSQGWSGTEAFF
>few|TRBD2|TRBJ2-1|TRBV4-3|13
TGCGCCAGCAGCCAAGATAAGCGGGAGGTGCGGGTCTTC
CASSQDKREVRVF
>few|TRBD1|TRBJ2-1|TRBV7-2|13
TGTGCCAGCAGCTCAGACAGGGATAATGAGCAGTTCTTC
CASSSDRDNEQFF
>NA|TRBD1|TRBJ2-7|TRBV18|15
TGTGCCAGCTCACTTGGGACAGCGATCTCCTACGAGCAGTACTTC
CASSLGTAISYEQYF
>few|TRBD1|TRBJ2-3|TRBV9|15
TGTGCCAGCAGCGACGGGACAGGGCGCACAGATACGCAGTATTTT
CASSDGTGRTDTQYF
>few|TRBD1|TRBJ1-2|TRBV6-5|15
TGTGCCAGCAGTTACGTGGGACAGTCGATTGGAGGCTACACCTTC
CASSYVGQSIGGYTF
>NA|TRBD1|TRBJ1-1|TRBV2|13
TGTGCCAGCAGCTTAGGGGGCTTTACTGAAGCTTTCTTT
CASSLGGFTEAFF
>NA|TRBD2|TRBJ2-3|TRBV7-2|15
TGTGCCAGCAGCGCCGGGACTAGCGTTACAGATACGCAGTATTTT
CASSAGTSVTDTQYF
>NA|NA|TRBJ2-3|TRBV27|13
TGTGCCAGCATGCCAGGGCGCACAGATACGCAGTATTTT
CASMPGRTDTQYF
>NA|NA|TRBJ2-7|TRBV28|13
TGTGCCAGCAGTTTTCAGTTCTCCTACGAGCAGTACTTC
CASSFQFSYEQYF
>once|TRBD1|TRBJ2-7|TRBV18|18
TGTGCCAGCTCACCACTCCCTTGGACAGGCAAGGCTTACTACGAGCAGTACTTC
CASSPLPWTGKAYYEQYF
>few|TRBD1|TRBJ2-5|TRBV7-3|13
TGTGCCAGCAGCCCCCGACAGGGAGAGACCCAGTACTTC
CASSPRQGETQYF